This entry describes one T cell receptor (beta chain). Its antigen is as yet unknown. Sample-barcoded 5' priming and a J-beta primer mix drove a second PCR of about 6 to 12 cycles. TCRdb redid the calling of the 5' RACE reads with MiXCR, one entry per CDR3 protein. The sample carries about 1,400,000 distinct CDR3 sequences, roughly 45% recorded once. The CDR3 extends over 17 amino acids. The J segment lost 0 bases and the V segment lost 3 bases, leaving 7 bases of the junction unmatched. The germline CDR1 and CDR2 sequences are SQVTM and ANQGSEA. The sample comes from a study of blood T cells in healthy people across ages. Notes on the study in general: Older age went with lower TCR beta diversity per million T cells, in a roughly linear way.

The source is a woman under 30 in good health. The chain has TRBV29-1 and TRBJ2-1, with 11 bases fitting TRBD2. The specimen was blood. The CDR3 DNA sequence: TGCAGCGTTGATGGGACTAGCGGACCGAGCTCCTACAATGAGCAGTTCTTC. This translates into CSVDGTSGPSSYNEQFF.